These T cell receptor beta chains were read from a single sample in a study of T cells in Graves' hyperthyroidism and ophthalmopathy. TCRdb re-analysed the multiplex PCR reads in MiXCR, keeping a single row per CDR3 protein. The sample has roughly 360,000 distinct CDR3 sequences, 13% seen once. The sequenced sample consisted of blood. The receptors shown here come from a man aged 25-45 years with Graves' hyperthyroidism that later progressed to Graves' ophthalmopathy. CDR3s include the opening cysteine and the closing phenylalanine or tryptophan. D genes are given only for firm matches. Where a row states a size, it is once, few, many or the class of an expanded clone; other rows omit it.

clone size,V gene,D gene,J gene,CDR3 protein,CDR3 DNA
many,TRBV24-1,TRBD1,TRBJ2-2,CATSDLSAFGTGGNTGELFF,TGTGCCACCAGTGATTTAAGCGCGTTCGGGACAGGGGGGAACACCGGGGAGCTGTTTTTT
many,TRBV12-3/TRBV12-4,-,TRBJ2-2,CASRDAENSPGELFF,TGTGCCAGCCGAGACGCAGAAAATTCACCCGGGGAGCTGTTTTTT
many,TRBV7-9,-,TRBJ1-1,CASTGFENTEAFF,TGTGCCAGCACGGGATTCGAGAACACTGAAGCTTTCTTT
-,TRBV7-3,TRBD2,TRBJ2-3,CASSSSGGHTDTQYF,TGTGCCAGCAGTAGTAGCGGGGGGCACACAGATACGCAGTATTTT
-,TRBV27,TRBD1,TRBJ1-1,CASSPPGQGVPREAFF,TGTGCCAGCAGTCCTCCGGGACAGGGCGTTCCCCGTGAAGCTTTCTTT
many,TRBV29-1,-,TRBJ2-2,CSTGGAGLNTGELFF,TGCAGCACGGGGGGCGCGGGGCTGAACACCGGGGAGCTGTTTTTT
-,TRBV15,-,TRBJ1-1,CATSRSDRSNTEAFF,TGTGCCACCAGCAGGTCAGACAGGTCAAACACTGAAGCTTTCTTT
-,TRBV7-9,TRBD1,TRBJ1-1,CASSLPGQASSGDTEAFF,TGTGCCAGCAGCTTACCGGGACAGGCCTCAAGTGGGGACACTGAAGCTTTCTTT
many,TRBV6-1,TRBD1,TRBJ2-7,CATQPPSGTGTYEQYF,TGTGCCACCCAACCCCCATCCGGGACAGGGACGTACGAGCAGTACTTC
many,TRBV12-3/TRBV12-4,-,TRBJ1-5,CASSLSGILSNQPQHF,TGTGCCAGCAGTTTATCAGGGATTCTTAGCAATCAGCCCCAGCATTTT
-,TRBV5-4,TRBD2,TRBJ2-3,CASTPGLAGSTDTQYF,TGTGCCAGCACCCCGGGACTAGCGGGTAGCACAGATACGCAGTATTTT
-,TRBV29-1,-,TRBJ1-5,CSSNGWVNQPQHF,TGCAGCTCGAATGGGTGGGTGAATCAGCCCCAGCATTTT
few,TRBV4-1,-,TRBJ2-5,CASSHTPGQHQETQYF,TGCGCCAGCAGCCATACCCCGGGACAACACCAAGAGACCCAGTACTTC
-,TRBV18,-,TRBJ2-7,CASSPGEGGDYEQYF,TGTGCCAGCTCACCAGGGGAGGGGGGCGACTACGAGCAGTACTTC
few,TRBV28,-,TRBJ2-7,CASSGRYEQYF,TGTGCCAGCTCAGGACGCTACGAGCAGTACTTC
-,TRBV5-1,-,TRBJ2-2,CASSKDSIPGELFF,TGCGCCAGCAGCAAGGACAGTATTCCCGGGGAGCTGTTTTTT
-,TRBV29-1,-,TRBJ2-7,CSVLAGYEQYF,TGCAGCGTTTTAGCAGGCTACGAGCAGTACTTC
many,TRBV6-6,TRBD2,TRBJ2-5,CASSYSAGLAGGAQETQYF,TGTGCCAGCAGTTACTCAGCGGGACTAGCGGGGGGGGCGCAAGAGACCCAGTACTTC
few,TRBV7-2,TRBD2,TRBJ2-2,CASSYTSGGTGELFF,TGTGCCAGCAGCTATACTAGCGGGGGTACCGGGGAGCTGTTTTTT
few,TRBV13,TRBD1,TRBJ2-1,CARDRVAYNEQFF,TGTGCCAGGGACAGGGTTGCCTACAATGAGCAGTTCTTC
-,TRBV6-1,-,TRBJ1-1,CASSTTANAEAFF,TGTGCCAGCAGTACCACAGCGAACGCTGAAGCTTTCTTT
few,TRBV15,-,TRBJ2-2,CATSSQDGYTGELFF,TGTGCCACCAGCAGCCAGGACGGTTACACCGGGGAGCTGTTTTTT
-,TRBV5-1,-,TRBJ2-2,CASSFGTGLTGELLF,TGCGCCAGCAGCTTCGGGACCGGACTAACCGGGGAGCTGCTTTTT
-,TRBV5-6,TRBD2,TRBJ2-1,CASSRWWRGGEDEQFF,TGTGCCAGCAGCAGATGGTGGCGGGGGGGTGAGGATGAGCAGTTCTTC
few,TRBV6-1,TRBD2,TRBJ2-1,CASRQGGTRENEQFF,TGTGCCAGCAGACAGGGAGGGACTAGGGAAAATGAGCAGTTCTTC
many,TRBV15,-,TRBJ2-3,CATSRGSMIQDTQYF,TGTGCCACCAGCAGAGGCTCGATGATACAGGATACGCAGTATTTT
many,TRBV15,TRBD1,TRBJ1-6,CATGTMDRTNSPLHF,TGTGCCACCGGGACAATGGACAGGACGAACTCACCCCTCCACTTT
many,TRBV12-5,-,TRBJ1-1,CASGFSTPEAFF,TGTGCTAGTGGTTTCTCAACACCTGAAGCTTTCTTT
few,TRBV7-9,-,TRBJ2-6,CAVWTAKPHSGANVLTF,TGTGCAGTGTGGACAGCCAAACCACACTCTGGGGCCAACGTCCTGACTTTC
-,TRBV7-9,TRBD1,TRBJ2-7,CASSPLRQGASEQYF,TGTGCCAGCAGCCCCCTGCGACAGGGGGCATCCGAGCAGTACTTC
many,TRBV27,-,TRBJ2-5,CASSLSRQQETQYF,TGTGCCAGCAGTTTATCGAGGCAACAAGAGACCCAGTACTTC
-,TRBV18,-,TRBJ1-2,CASSPNGNQRGYTF,TGTGCCAGCTCACCAAACGGCAACCAAAGGGGCTACACCTTC
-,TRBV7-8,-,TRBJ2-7,CASSLEASSYEQYF,TGTGCCAGCAGCTTAGAGGCAAGCTCCTACGAGCAGTACTTC
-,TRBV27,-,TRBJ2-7,CASSLYGRRLDSYEQYF,TGTGCCAGCAGTTTATACGGCCGCAGGCTAGATAGCTACGAGCAGTACTTC
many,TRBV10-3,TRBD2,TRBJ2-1,CAISESMRGAPHEQFF,TGTGCCATCAGTGAGTCAATGCGGGGGGCCCCCCATGAGCAGTTCTTC
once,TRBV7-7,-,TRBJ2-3,CASSLLRGTHTDTQYF,TGTGCTAGCAGCCTACTCCGGGGGACCCACACAGATACGCAGTATTTT
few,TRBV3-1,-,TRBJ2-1,CASSQDVIRAKQFF,TGTGCCAGCAGCCAAGATGTAATTCGGGCCAAGCAGTTCTTC
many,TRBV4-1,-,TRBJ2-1,CASSQEGHGSYNEQFF,TGCGCCAGCAGCCAAGAAGGACACGGCTCCTACAATGAGCAGTTCTTC
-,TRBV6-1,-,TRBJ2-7,CASSELYYEQYF,TGTGCCAGCAGTGAGTTATACTACGAGCAGTACTTC
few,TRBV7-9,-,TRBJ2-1,CASSQTGASSNEQFF,TGTGCCAGCAGCCAAACAGGAGCGTCTTCCAATGAGCAGTTCTTC